One TCR beta chain is described in this entry. The sample is drawn from a study of T-cell memory formation after mild COVID-19. Each CDR3 protein gets one entry after TCRdb re-called the 5' RACE reads with MiXCR. The table records some 600,000 distinct CDR3 sequences, 17% of them present only once. The CDR3 is 14 residues long. Germline V gives CDR1 MGHRA, CDR2 YSYEKL. V was cut by 0 bases and J by 10 bases, with 14 bases left in between. Sequencing used PBMCs or a T cell subset sorted from them (not recorded which). The sequence was obtained from an adult woman who had mild COVID-19 (a few samples of this study predate the infection). Cell type and time point are not known. The genes are TRBV4-1 and TRBJ2-3; D is uncertain. The CDR3 loop is CASSQDLLGLPQYF. Written as DNA, the CDR3 is TGCGCCAGCAGCCAAGATCTTCTAGGCCTGCCGCAGTATTTT.